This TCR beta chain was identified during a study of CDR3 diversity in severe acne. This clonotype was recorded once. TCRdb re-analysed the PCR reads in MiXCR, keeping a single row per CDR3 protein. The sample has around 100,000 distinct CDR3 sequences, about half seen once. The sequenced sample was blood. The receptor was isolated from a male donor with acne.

The CDR3: CSVEELKSGANVLTF. The CDR3 DNA reads as TGCAGCGTTGAAGAGCTCAAATCTGGGGCCAACGTCCTGACTTTC. The chain has TRBV29-1 and TRBJ2-6; D not certain. CDR3 length: 15 residues. Trimming pared 0 bases from V and 1 base from J, leaving 7 bases between. The germline gives CDR1 SQVTM, CDR2 ANQGSEA.